Listed below are T cell receptor beta chains from one sample, sequenced in a study of CD8 T cells in ankylosing spondylitis. TCRdb independently ran MiXCR on the 5' RACE reads; one entry per CDR3 protein. The sample has around 150,000 distinct CDR3 sequences, approximately 48% seen once. The sequenced material came from synovial fluid, either unsorted or a sorted T cell fraction (not recorded which). The receptors derive from a male donor with ankylosing spondylitis. CDR3s include the opening cysteine and the closing phenylalanine or tryptophan. D genes are given only for firm matches. Size is omitted from some rows. Given values are once, few, many or a class for expanded clones.

many | TRBJ2-7 | TRBV20-1 | TRBD1 | TGCAGTGCTGCAGGGGACAGACCCTACGAGCAGTACTTC | CSAAGDRPYEQYF
many | TRBJ1-1 | TRBV30 | - | TGTGCCTGGAGTGGACCGAGGGCCACTGAAGCTTTCTTT | CAWSGPRATEAFF
- | TRBJ2-1 | TRBV11-1 | - | TGTGCCAGCAGCTCTCAGAGGCTAGGGGGGCCGAGCTCCTACAATGAGCAGTTCTTC | CASSSQRLGGPSSYNEQFF
few | TRBJ2-1 | TRBV29-1 | - | TGCAGCGCCGACAGAACTTCCTACAATGAGCAGTTCTTC | CSADRTSYNEQFF
many | TRBJ2-7 | TRBV28 | TRBD1 | TGTGCCAGCAGTGAATCCCCGGGACAGGCCTTCTCCTACGAGCAGTACTTC | CASSESPGQAFSYEQYF
many | TRBJ1-6 | TRBV12-3/TRBV12-4 | - | TGTGCCAGCACCCCCGACAGGTTAAATTCACCCCTCCACTTT | CASTPDRLNSPLHF
- | TRBJ1-5 | TRBV12-3/TRBV12-4 | - | TGTGCCAGCGGCTCTAGTTGGGGCAATCAGCCCCAGCATTTT | CASGSSWGNQPQHF
many | TRBJ2-7 | TRBV11-2 | - | TGTGCCAGCAGCGAGGGGACTGACGAGCAGTACTTC | CASSEGTDEQYF
- | TRBJ2-1 | TRBV6-2/TRBV6-3 | TRBD2 | TGTGCCAGCAGGTCGCCCGCGGAGACTAGCGGGGGCCATCGCTCCTACAATGAGCAGTTCTTC | CASRSPAETSGGHRSYNEQFF
- | TRBJ2-3 | TRBV10-3 | TRBD2 | TGTGCCATCAGTGAGGGTCGCTTTGCGGGGGAGGCAGATACGCAGTATTTT | CAISEGRFAGEADTQYF
few | TRBJ2-3 | TRBV27 | TRBD2 | TGTGCCAGCAGTTCACCCCCGGATGGGCGGGAGTTTCGGGATACGCAGTATTTT | CASSSPPDGREFRDTQYF
once | TRBJ2-7 | TRBV5-5 | - | TGTGCCAGCAGCTTTCTTCTAGGCACCTACGAGCAGTACTTC | CASSFLLGTYEQYF
- | TRBJ1-1 | TRBV12-3/TRBV12-4 | - | TGTGCCAGCAGTTTAGGGCAGGGGATCGTGTTCACTGAAGCTTTCTTT | CASSLGQGIVFTEAFF
few | TRBJ2-1 | TRBV4-1 | - | TGCGCCAGCAGCCAAGGGGCGGGTGTTGAGCAGTTCTTC | CASSQGAGVEQFF
- | TRBJ2-7 | TRBV20-1 | TRBD1 | TGCAGTGCTAGAGAGAGCCGGGACAGAACCTACGAGCAGTACTTC | CSARESRDRTYEQYF
- | TRBJ1-5 | TRBV4-3 | TRBD1 | TGCGCCAGCAGCCCCAGAAGGGGACAGGGGGTTGGGAGCAATCAGCCCCAGCATTTT | CASSPRRGQGVGSNQPQHF
few | TRBJ2-7 | TRBV5-5 | - | TGTGCCAGCAGCTTTCCGGGCTACGAGCAGTACTTC | CASSFPGYEQYF
- | TRBJ2-1 | TRBV5-1 | TRBD2 | TGCGCCAGCAGCTTATATTCACTAGCGGGAGGGCCCCACAATGAGCAGTTCTTC | CASSLYSLAGGPHNEQFF
- | TRBJ2-3 | TRBV7-2 | - | TGTGCCAGCAGCTCACCTTTCTCGGGGCCAGATACGCAGTATTTT | CASSSPFSGPDTQYF
few | TRBJ2-3 | TRBV15 | TRBD2 | TGTGCCACCAGGAAGCGGGAGAGCACAGATACGCAGTATTTT | CATRKRESTDTQYF
- | TRBJ2-7 | TRBV3-1 | - | TGTGCCAGCAGCCAAGGAACTAGAGACGAGCAGTACTTC | CASSQGTRDEQYF
- | TRBJ2-5 | TRBV7-8 | - | TGTGCCAGCAGCTTAGTTGTGGAATTGAGATCCCAAGAGACCCAGTACTTC | CASSLVVELRSQETQYF
- | TRBJ1-2 | TRBV15 | - | TGTGCCACCAGCAGACCCCCCGACGCCGTCTATGGCTACACCTTC | CATSRPPDAVYGYTF
few | TRBJ2-1 | TRBV4-1 | - | TGCGCCAGCAGCCAAGATTATTGGGGCGACTTGCCAGGACTTCACAATGAGCAGTTCTTC | CASSQDYWGDLPGLHNEQFF
few | TRBJ1-1 | TRBV12-3/TRBV12-4 | - | TGTGCCAGCAAATCCGGGACGGTGAACACTGAAGCTTTCTTT | CASKSGTVNTEAFF
once | TRBJ1-6 | TRBV7-8 | - | TGTGCCAGCAGCTTATACGGGCGCGGGGCCCTCCACTTT | CASSLYGRGALHF
- | TRBJ2-1 | TRBV4-2 | - | TGTGCCAGCAGCCAAGATCCGGGTAATGAGCAGTTCTTC | CASSQDPGNEQFF
few | TRBJ1-1 | TRBV5-1 | - | TGCGCCAGCAGCTTGGGGCGCCCTTGGGCTGAAGCTTTCTTT | CASSLGRPWAEAFF
- | TRBJ1-4 | TRBV15 | TRBD1 | TGTGCCACCAGCAGAGTACGAGGCAGGGGGTTCCCGAATGAAAAACTGTTTTTT | CATSRVRGRGFPNEKLFF
- | TRBJ1-1 | TRBV10-3 | - | TGTGCCATCAGTGAGTGGAGGGAGGGGAACACTGAAGCTTTCTTT | CAISEWREGNTEAFF
- | TRBJ1-6 | TRBV4-1 | - | TGCGCCAGCAGCCCCCGACAGCATAATTCACCCCTCCACTTT | CASSPRQHNSPLHF
- | TRBJ2-6 | TRBV7-8 | TRBD1 | TGTGCCAGCACCCTCCGGGACAGGGCGGTCTCTGGGGCCAACGTCCTGACTTTC | CASTLRDRAVSGANVLTF
- | TRBJ2-7 | TRBV29-1 | TRBD2 | TGCAGCGTTGGGACTAGCCGTACGTACGAGCAGTACTTC | CSVGTSRTYEQYF
few | TRBJ2-3 | TRBV7-9 | - | TGTGCCAGCAGCCCATCCCCGTTTGATACGCAGTATTTT | CASSPSPFDTQYF
- | TRBJ1-1 | TRBV12-3/TRBV12-4 | - | TGTGCCAGCAGTTTGAGTACAGGCACTGAAGCTTTCTTT | CASSLSTGTEAFF
- | TRBJ1-5 | TRBV2 | - | TGTGCCAGCCCCCCCGGTCAGCCCCAGCATTTT | CASPPGQPQHF
few | TRBJ1-1 | TRBV24-1 | TRBD1 | TGTGCCACCAGTGGCGCGGACAGGGTGTTGGACACTGAAGCTTTCTTT | CATSGADRVLDTEAFF
few | TRBJ2-1 | TRBV20-1 | - | TGCAGTGCAGCAGCCGGGACTGACTACAATGAGCAGTTCTTC | CSAAAGTDYNEQFF
- | TRBJ2-1 | TRBV12-3/TRBV12-4 | TRBD1 | TGTGCCAGCAGATACCTCGGGACAGGGGGCGCGGATGAGCAGTTCTTC | CASRYLGTGGADEQFF
- | TRBJ1-1 | TRBV12-3/TRBV12-4 | - | TGTGCCAGCAGCCTCCCCTCAAACACTGAAGCTTTCTTT | CASSLPSNTEAFF
- | TRBJ1-5 | TRBV12-3/TRBV12-4 | - | TGTGCCAGCAGCCGAGGACAGCATTATAGCAATCAGCCCCAGCATTTT | CASSRGQHYSNQPQHF
- | TRBJ2-1 | TRBV28 | - | TGTGCCAGCAGCTTGGGGGAGGGGGCTGTTAGCTACAATGAGCAGTTCTTC | CASSLGEGAVSYNEQFF
- | TRBJ2-7 | TRBV7-2 | TRBD1 | TGTGCCAGCAGCACGCTGGGACAGGGGGCCTACGAGCAGTACTTC | CASSTLGQGAYEQYF
many | TRBJ1-5 | TRBV10-3 | - | TGTGCCATCAGTGAGTCAGCTGTTAATCAGCCCCAGCATTTT | CAISESAVNQPQHF
- | TRBJ2-1 | TRBV13 | TRBD1 | TGTGCCAGCACCCTCTGGACAGGGTCCTACAATGAGCAGTTCTTC | CASTLWTGSYNEQFF
- | TRBJ1-3 | TRBV4-1 | - | TGCGCCAGCAGCCAAACCCCCGCGGGGTCGGCTGGAAACACCATATATTTT | CASSQTPAGSAGNTIYF
- | TRBJ2-7 | TRBV2 | TRBD1 | TGTGCCAGCAGTGAGTGGGACAGGGAGTCCTACGAGCAGTACTTC | CASSEWDRESYEQYF
few | TRBJ2-5 | TRBV12-3/TRBV12-4 | - | TGTGCCAGCAGCCCTCCGGGACCCGTAGGACTCTATCTGGAGACCCAGTACTTC | CASSPPGPVGLYLETQYF
- | TRBJ1-3 | TRBV29-1 | TRBD1 | TGCAGCGTTGAACCGGACAGGGTTGGAAACACCATATATTTT | CSVEPDRVGNTIYF
- | TRBJ2-1 | TRBV12-3/TRBV12-4 | TRBD1 | TGTGCCAGTCAACCCGGGACAGGGTTTTTTGCGGGGGTCTACAATGAGCAGTTCTTC | CASQPGTGFFAGVYNEQFF
- | TRBJ1-5 | TRBV3-1 | - | TGTGCCAGCAGCCAAGGGGAGGGGGGGGGCAATCAGCCCCAGCATTTT | CASSQGEGGGNQPQHF
few | TRBJ1-1 | TRBV4-1 | TRBD1 | TGCGCCAGCAGCCCACAGGGGACGAACACTGAAGCTTTCTTT | CASSPQGTNTEAFF
once | TRBJ2-2 | TRBV6-5 | - | TGTGCCAGCAGTTACGGGGTAGGAGTTAACACCGGGGAGCTGTTTTTT | CASSYGVGVNTGELFF